This is a list of T cell receptor beta chains from one sample in a study of shared clonotypes between healthy human individuals. Assay used: immunoSEQ multiplex PCR; TCRdb lists only in-frame clones, some missing. The profile covers millions of clones, with over 85% appearing a single time and about 0.37% taken by the ten largest. Sequencing was carried out using naive CD4+ T cells from PBMCs. The source of these receptors is a man aged 18 to 29 in good health. Some clones in this sample may be carry-over from other donors' samples. Both conserved end residues are part of each CDR3.

v_call | cdr3_aa
TRBV30 | CAWSVRAGGNEKLFF
TRBV28 | CASSLRGTGGYGYTF
TRBV7-7 | CASSLGLAGVHEQYF
TRBV28 | CASSPLGQPQHF
TRBV2 | CASSRQSEAFF
TRBV4-2 | CASSQDLGQPTNEKLFF
TRBV5-1 | CASSLEGAGGNTIYF
TRBV6-5 | CASSPGSAGTGELFF
TRBV28 | CASSIIQGNTEAFF
TRBV4-1 | CASRRDRLGRNTEAFF
TRBV11-2 | CASSPGTGWSHEQYF
TRBV9 | CASSPRDYRNTGELFF
TRBV6-5 | CASSYRLTKGGYTF
TRBV5-1 | CASSLTTGETQYF
TRBV4-3 | CASSLLGQLNTEAFF
TRBV5-4 | CASSLASGETQYF
TRBV6-5 | CASSYSMPDTNYGYTF
TRBV10-3 | CAISDGGGYTF
TRBV7-2 | CASSSRGGGEPYEQYF
TRBV18 | CASSLTPGQISNQPQHF
TRBV19 | CASTRRPWGGEGNQPQHF
TRBV6-5 | CASRPPGREVHTF
TRBV7-6 | CASSLRGGLAPNTGELFF
TRBV11-2 | CASRLAGAGEQFF
TRBV15 | CATSRDQGGAGYTF
TRBV29-1 | CSVDGGGNEQYF
TRBV9 | CASSPRTGLHGYTF
TRBV27 | CASASRQGTYEQYF
TRBV18 | CASSPRTARENNEQFF
TRBV9 | CASSVLTHNEQFF